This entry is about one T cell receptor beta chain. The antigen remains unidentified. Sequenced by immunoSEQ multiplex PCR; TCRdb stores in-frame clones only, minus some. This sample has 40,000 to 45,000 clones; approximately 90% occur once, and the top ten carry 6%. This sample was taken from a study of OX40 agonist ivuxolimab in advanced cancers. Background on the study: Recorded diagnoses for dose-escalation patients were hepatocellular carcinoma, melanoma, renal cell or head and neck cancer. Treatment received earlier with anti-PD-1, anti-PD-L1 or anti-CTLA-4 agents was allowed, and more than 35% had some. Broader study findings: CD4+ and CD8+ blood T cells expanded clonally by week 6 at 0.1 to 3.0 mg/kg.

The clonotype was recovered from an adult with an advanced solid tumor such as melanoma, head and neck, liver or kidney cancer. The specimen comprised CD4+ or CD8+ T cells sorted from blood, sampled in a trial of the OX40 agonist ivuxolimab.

CDR3 coding DNA: TGTGCCAGCAGCCGTAGCGGGGGCGAGCAGTACTTC. Translated: CASSRSGGEQYF. This sequence joins TRBV11-2 and TRBJ2-7; 9 bases match TRBD2. CDR1 and CDR2 (germline): SGHAT, FQNNGV. Unmatched junction bases numbered 2, after V lost 5 bases and J lost 6 bases. The CDR3 has 12 residues.